This TCR beta chain was found in a study of Ad26.COV2.S vaccination and SARS-CoV-2 variants. General study findings and limits: There was a possibility that the TCR breadth and depth analyses underestimated total T cell responses. Placebo and vaccine recipients had non-spike TCR breadth that was similar.

Only in-frame clones appear in the TCRdb table, and some are missing; sequencing was by immunoSEQ multiplex PCR. The sample has a few hundred thousand clones, approximately 92% seen once; the top ten hold roughly an eighth. Notes on this clone: The target antigen is unknown. In the same sample, other DNA sequences code for this CDR3.

Treatment defined: about 20 received Ad26.COV2.S at low or high dose, single or two shots; about 5 received placebo; per-sample allocation not given. Sampling occurred on day 63 after the first vaccine or placebo injection. From germline, CDR1 is SGHTA and CDR2 FQGNSA. This CDR3 region has 14 residues. Losses at the gene ends were 3 bases for V and 3 bases for J; bases not matched to a gene: 2. The clonotype was recovered from a person between 18 and 65 years old who received the Ad26.COV2.S COVID-19 vaccine or a placebo. The J gene is TRBJ1-2, the V gene TRBV7-2; TRBD1 matches at 9 bases. The sequences come from peripheral blood, collected in a trial of Ad26.COV2.S vaccine versus placebo. DNA for the CDR3: TGTGCCAGCAGCTTGGGACAGGGTGACTATGGCTACACCTTC. Protein: CASSLGQGDYGYTF.